A single TCR beta chain is shown here with its context. Its antigen is still unknown. TCRdb analysed the 5' RACE reads with MiXCR anew, one entry per CDR3 protein. This sample has about 220,000 distinct CDR3 sequences, with 5.5% to 7.5% found just once. The data were taken from a study of identical twins. Overall study findings and caveats: For out-of-frame alpha sequences shared by twins, low generation probability was in excess. Cord blood beta clonotypes present at high abundance carried fewer insertions; no such pattern appeared in memory repertoires. For zero-insertion analyses, partial confounding could come from invariant MAIT and iNKT cells. Models, which agreed with sharing between unrelated individuals, nonetheless underestimated the out-of-frame TCR alpha sharing seen in monozygotic twins.

Per germline, CDR1 MDHEN and CDR2 SYDVKM. V lost 3 bases and J 5 bases, leaving 19 bases between the germline ends. The CDR3 sequence is 16 residues long. The same sample was also used in a study of T cells expressing NK-cell markers.

Sequencing was done on a sample of CD8+ T cells sorted from blood. The TCR was taken from a woman under 30 in good health. This chain uses TRBV28 with TRBJ2-5, with D uncertain. CDR3 nucleotide sequence: TGTGCCAGCAGTTTCCGCCCCGGCCCCACGAGGGAGACCCAGTACTTC. Translating gives CASSFRPGPTRETQYF.